Below are 28 T cell receptor beta chains sequenced from a single sample in a study of human T cells and chemical hapten exposure. The time point: healthy volunteer bleed at 2 weeks. The authors' total RNA extraction used unfractionated whole blood. TCRdb processed the RACE reads anew with MiXCR; each CDR3 protein has one entry. The sample records over 100,000 distinct CDR3 sequences, approximately 10% being singletons. The sample taken for sequencing was whole blood. These TCRs come from a male donor in good health. Some clones in this sample may be carry-over from other donors' samples.

In this sample, this clonotype turned up a few times. The rearrangement uses TRBV4-3 and TRBJ2-1; D is perhaps TRBD2 (6 bases). Per the germline V gene, CDR1 is LGHNA and CDR2 is YSLEER. The CDR3 is 15 amino acids. V was trimmed by 2 bases and J by 9 bases, leaving 17 bases between them. Written as DNA, the CDR3 is TGCGCCAGCAGCCAAAGGGGTGGAGGGTTTGGTGAGCAGTTCTTC. Translated, it gives CASSQRGGGFGEQFF.

The chain couples TRBV14 to TRBJ2-1; possibly TRBD1 or TRBD2 for D (7 bases each). Germline V lookup: CDR1 SGHDN, CDR2 FVKESK. The CDR3 runs 16 residues. Trimming stripped 1 base from V and 10 bases from J, with 20 bases between. CDR3 amino acids: CASSQGPRGGGWEQFF. Here the CDR3 DNA reads TGTGCCAGCAGCCAAGGTCCCAGGGGGGGCGGTTGGGAGCAGTTCTTC.

This rearrangement joins TRBV4-1 to TRBJ1-5, with 10 bases aligning to TRBD1. The CDR3 has 16 residues. Losses at the gene ends were 4 bases for V and 7 bases for J; bases not matched to a gene: 10. Germline values: CDR1 MGHRA, CDR2 YSYEKL. CDR3 nucleotides: TGCGCCAGCAGCCCGTCTGGGACAGGGGTGTGGCAGCCCCAGCATTTT. Translating gives CASSPSGTGVWQPQHF.

The chain uses TRBV19 and TRBJ2-1; 10 positions agree with TRBD2. J was trimmed by 6 bases and V by 4 bases; bases with no gene match: 3. CDR1 is LNHDA and CDR2 is SQIVND in the germline V gene (reference sequence). The length of the CDR3 is 14 residues. Here the CDR3 DNA reads TGTGCCAGTAGTACAAGCGGGAGGGGCAATGAGCAGTTCTTC. The encoded protein is CASSTSGRGNEQFF.

The chain combines TRBV12-3 or TRBV12-4 with TRBJ1-2; TRBD1 agrees at 7 bases. The CDR3 is made up of 15 amino acids. J was trimmed by 2 bases and V by 3 bases; bases with no gene match: 6. The CDR3 region has the DNA TGTGCCAGCAGTTTGCCCGGGACAGAGAACTATGGCTACACCTTC. Translated, it gives CASSLPGTENYGYTF.

This clonotype was seen at least ten times. The rearrangement links TRBV5-1 to TRBJ2-7, with D maybe TRBD2 (6 bases). There are 15 residues in the CDR3. Trimming cost V 1 base and J 5 bases, with 16 bases left between them. Germline CDR1 reads SGHRS; CDR2 reads YFSETQ. This CDR3 reads CASSLHRQIADEQYF. CDR3 sequence (DNA): TGCGCCAGCAGCTTGCATCGCCAAATAGCGGACGAGCAGTACTTC.

Ten or more counts support this clonotype. The J gene is TRBJ2-3, the V gene TRBV11-2, with TRBD1 matching over 9 bases. From germline, CDR1 is SGHAT and CDR2 FQNNGV. CDR3 size: 15 residues. The ends lost 4 bases at V and 2 bases at J; junction bases unmatched: 4. CDR3 sequence reads: CASSSGTGNTDTQYF. In DNA, the CDR3 is TGTGCCAGCAGCTCCGGGACAGGGAACACAGATACGCAGTATTTT.

This clonotype was recorded once. Lacking the conserved final phenylalanine or tryptophan, this CDR3 likely reflects a read error. The rearrangement joins TRBV6-6 to TRBJ2-7; TRBD2 agrees at 9 bases. CDR3 length equals 13 residues. With V trimmed by 8 bases and J by 2 bases, 4 bases remained unmatched. Germline loops: CDR1 MNHNY, CDR2 SVGAGI (reference sequence). CDR3 sequence (DNA): TGTGCCAGCCAAGCGGGAGGCGCCTACGAGCAGTACTTA. The encoded protein is CASQAGGAYEQYL.

The chain employs TRBV5-6 and TRBJ2-7, with no clear D. This CDR3 has 15 residues. Germline CDR1 reads SGHDT; CDR2 reads YYEEEE. The ends were cut back, 1 base at V and 6 bases at J, with 17 bases in the middle. DNA for the CDR3: TGTGCCAGCAGCTTGAGTCCCATCTCTCGGTTCGAGCAGTACTTC. Its protein is CASSLSPISRFEQYF.

This clonotype came up a few times. This chain connects TRBV29-1 to TRBJ2-2; no firm D call. Germline-derived CDR1 and CDR2 are SQVTM and ANQGSEA. Trimming removed 6 bases at V and 8 bases at J, with 19 bases between. CDR3 length: 14 residues. The CDR3 loop reads CSVESARYRGELFF. CDR3 nucleotides: TGCAGCGTGGAATCCGCACGCTACCGAGGGGAGCTGTTTTTT.

This clonotype was counted a few times. The chain carries TRBV3-1 and TRBJ2-1; 9 nucleotides match TRBD2. The trim removed 1 base at V and 7 bases at J, leaving 5 bases unmatched. CDR1 is LGHDT, CDR2 YNNKEL, per germline (reference sequence). CDR3 size: 15 residues. DNA for the CDR3: TGTGCCAGCAGCCAAGTGGGCGGGAGGGGGAATGAGCAGTTCTTC. Amino acids: CASSQVGGRGNEQFF.

Details on this clonotype: A much larger clone differs by one base, so this may be a read error. This chain links TRBV12-3 or TRBV12-4 with TRBJ2-1; possible D gene TRBD2, 6 bases. The CDR3 covers 16 residues. Trimming shortened V by 6 bases and J by 10 bases, and 25 bases separated the two germline ends. The CDR3: CASSFGPWRADGEQFF. The CDR3 nucleotides are TGTGCCAGCAGCTTTGGCCCGTGGAGGGCTGATGGGGAGCAGTTCTTC.

This clonotype was detected only a few times. The rearrangement links TRBV12-3 or TRBV12-4 to TRBJ2-6; possibly TRBD2 for D (5 bases). The CDR3 is 15 amino acids. Trimming stripped 3 bases from V and 4 bases from J, with 10 bases between. CDR3 in DNA: TGTGCCAGCAGTTTTACACCGGGAGGGGCCAACGTCCTGACTTTC. Translation: CASSFTPGGANVLTF.

This rearrangement joins TRBV7-9 to TRBJ2-1, with 11 bases lining up with TRBD2. Germline CDR1 reads SEHNR; CDR2 reads FQNEAQ (reference sequence). The V and J ends lost 5 bases and 2 bases, in that order; junction bases with no gene match: 5. This CDR3 has 16 residues. The CDR3 spells CASSQLAGEPYNEQFF. The CDR3, as DNA: TGTGCCAGCAGCCAACTAGCGGGAGAGCCCTACAATGAGCAGTTCTTC.

Many counts were recorded for this clonotype. The chain couples TRBV12-3 or TRBV12-4 to TRBJ1-5; 9 bases align to TRBD1. Trimming removed 3 bases from V and 4 bases from J; junction bases left unmatched: 1. The CDR3 is 14 amino acids. The DNA for the CDR3 is TGTGCCAGCAGTTTGGGGACAGGGAATCAGCCCCAGCATTTT. Amino acid sequence: CASSLGTGNQPQHF.

This clonotype was counted many times. The chain combines TRBV29-1 with TRBJ1-5; 10 nucleotides match TRBD1. Germline V lookup: CDR1 SQVTM, CDR2 ANQGSEA. Losses at the gene ends were 4 bases for V and 5 bases for J; bases not matched to a gene: 2. The CDR3 extends over 13 amino acids. The CDR3 region is CSVADRGDQPQHF. Written as DNA, the CDR3 is TGCAGCGTTGCGGACAGGGGGGATCAGCCCCAGCATTTT.

This clonotype was counted between two and nine times. The V gene is TRBV12-3 or TRBV12-4, the J gene TRBJ2-2; no definite D call. The CDR3 totals 15 residues. Trimming took off 2 bases at V and 1 base at J, with 8 bases between the two ends. CDR3 residues: CASSLTYRNTGELFF. CDR3 in DNA: TGTGCCAGCAGTTTAACCTACAGGAACACCGGGGAGCTGTTTTTT.

There are a few counts of this clonotype. This chain joins TRBV6-6 and TRBJ2-2; the D gene is possibly TRBD2 (6 bases). V was trimmed by 2 bases and J by 5 bases, leaving 15 bases between them. The CDR3 loop spans 16 amino acids. CDR1 and CDR2 (germline): MNHNY, SVGAGI (reference sequence). DNA for the CDR3: TGTGCCAGCAGTTACCTTCCAGGGAGGATAACCGGGGAGCTGTTTTTT. It specifies CASSYLPGRITGELFF.

The J gene is TRBJ2-7, the V gene TRBV5-5; 9 bases line up with TRBD1. J lost 2 bases, V lost 3 bases, and 12 bases had no gene match. Looked up from germline, CDR1 is SGHKS and CDR2 is YYEKEE (reference sequence). The CDR3 is made up of 17 amino acids. CDR3 nucleotides: TGTGCCAGCAGCTGGCACCTCACAGGGGGCAAACCCTACGAGCAGTACTTC. Residues: CASSWHLTGGKPYEQYF.

This clonotype appeared many times. This chain uses TRBV11-1 with TRBJ2-7; 10 nucleotides match TRBD1. The ends lost 5 bases at V and 4 bases at J; junction bases unmatched: 14. CDR1 is SGHAT, CDR2 FQDESV, per germline (reference sequence). This CDR3 region has 17 residues. For the CDR3, the DNA is TGTGCCAGCAGCCAAGCCCTCTGGGGACAGGGGACGTACGAGCAGTACTTC. Residues: CASSQALWGQGTYEQYF.

This clonotype was counted at least ten times. The chain has TRBV7-2 and TRBJ2-1; D unclear. Germline CDR1 reads SGHTA; CDR2 reads FQGNSA. The CDR3 has 14 amino acids. Trimming took off 1 base at V and 14 bases at J, with 18 bases between the two ends. This CDR3 is CASSLVGTALLEFF. CDR3 in DNA: TGTGCCAGCAGCTTAGTTGGTACCGCCCTGCTGGAGTTCTTC.

This clonotype was observed a handful of times. The chain couples TRBV6-7 to TRBJ1-1, with TRBD1 matching 8 bases. TRBV6-7 is an open reading frame, and its role is uncertain. J gave up 1 base and V 11 bases, and 6 bases lay outside the gene matches. The CDR3 runs to 13 residues. This chain's CDR3 is CASNRGENTEAFF. The CDR3 DNA reads TGTGCCTCGAACAGGGGGGAGAACACTGAAGCTTTCTTT.

This clonotype was picked up many times. The rearrangement joins TRBV7-2 to TRBJ2-3; D call uncertain. Trimming took off 1 base at V and 6 bases at J, with 11 bases between the two ends. This CDR3 has 14 residues. Germline CDR1 is SGHTA and CDR2 is FQGNSA. The CDR3 protein is CASSLVTPRDTQYF. The CDR3 bases are TGTGCCAGCAGCTTAGTTACTCCCAGGGATACGCAGTATTTT.

Regarding this clonotype: A single base separates this from a much larger clone, so it may be a read error. J is TRBJ2-5 and V is TRBV15; tentatively, D is TRBD1 (6 bases). In germline, CDR1 is LNHNV, CDR2 YYDKDF (reference sequence). The CDR3 spans 14 residues. The ends were cut back, 0 bases at V and 5 bases at J, with 10 bases in the middle. CDR3 DNA sequence: TGTGCCACCAGCAGAGATATGGGGGCGGAGACCCAGTACTTC. The encoded protein is CATSRDMGAETQYF.

This clonotype was counted between two and nine times. This sequence joins TRBV7-9 and TRBJ2-1; D remains unclear. Germline loops: CDR1 SEHNR, CDR2 FQNEAQ (reference sequence). With 0 bases removed from V and 10 bases from J, the gap between germline ends came to 10 bases. This CDR3 has 13 residues. CDR3 nucleotide sequence: TGTGCCAGCAGCTTAGCGCTGAAGGGCGAGCAGTTCTTC. Residues: CASSLALKGEQFF.

The gene calls are TRBV29-1 and TRBJ2-3, with D possibly TRBD1 on 5 matching bases. The germline V gene has CDR1 SQVTM and CDR2 ANQGSEA. Trimming pared 1 base from V and 4 bases from J, leaving 6 bases between. This CDR3 spans 12 amino acids. The DNA for the CDR3 is TGCAGCGTTGAAGGGGGCGCAGATACGCAGTATTTT. This codes for CSVEGGADTQYF.

This clonotype was detected a few times. The CDR3 here is CASAYRPNTGELFF. The CDR3 nucleotides are TGTGCCAGCGCCTATAGGCCGAACACCGGGGAGCTGTTTTTT. The rearrangement joins TRBV6-1 to TRBJ2-2; D is undetermined. The ends were cut back, 8 bases at V and 0 bases at J, with 10 bases in the middle. This CDR3 is built from 14 residues. Germline V gene sequence: CDR1 MNHNS, CDR2 SASEGT.

This chain connects TRBV5-1 to TRBJ2-7; 10 bases match TRBD1. V was clipped by 3 bases and J by 3 bases; unmatched bases: 6. This CDR3 contains 15 residues. Germline V gives CDR1 SGHRS, CDR2 YFSETQ. CDR3 bases: TGCGCCAGCAGCTCGAGTGGGACAGGGGTCTACGAGCAGTACTTC. Translating gives CASSSSGTGVYEQYF.